This entry concerns a single T cell receptor (beta chain). The record originates from a study of cytomegalovirus exposure and HLA in healthy donors. Both 60 Vbeta primers and 13 Jbeta primers went into the PCR. TCRdb's copy holds only in-frame clones and misses some; the assay was immunoSEQ multiplex PCR. The sample lists 150,000 to 200,000 clones; around 82% were seen once. V shed 4 bases, J shed 4 bases, and the junction held 6 bases outside the gene matches. Looked up from germline, CDR1 is SGHTA and CDR2 is FQGNSA. The CDR3 spans 15 residues. The gene calls are TRBV7-2 and TRBJ1-3, with 8 bases identical to TRBD1. What was sequenced was PBMCs. The source is a man aged 25-40 years in good health and CMV-seronegative. In nucleotides, the CDR3 is TGTGCCAGCAGCTCCGACAGGGGTTTGGGAAACACCATATATTTT. It encodes CASSSDRGLGNTIYF. The variable domain in full, completed from reference TRBV7-2 and TRBJ1-3, reads GAGVSQSPSNKVTEKGKDVELRCDPISGHTALYWYRQSLGQGLEFLIYFQGNSAPDKSGLPSDRFSAERTGGSVSTLTIQRTQQEDSAVYLCASSSDRGLGNTIYFGEGSWLTVV.